This T cell receptor (beta chain) was sequenced for a study of chemoradiotherapy in HPV16-positive cancers. Measured with immunoSEQ multiplex PCR; TCRdb has only the in-frame clones, and not every one. The sample has roughly 6,100 clones, roughly 73% seen once. This sequence originates from a human donor with HPV-associated anogenital cancer. Specimen: tumor tissue, collected from a patient who underwent chemoradiotherapy.

As DNA, the CDR3 is TGTGCCAGCAGCTCACTGACTAGCGGGGCGTCCACAGATACGCAGTATTTT. This sequence encodes CASSSLTSGASTDTQYF. The chain joins TRBV5-5 to TRBJ2-3; TRBD2 agrees at 11 bases. Per the germline V gene, CDR1 is SGHKS and CDR2 is YYEKEE (reference sequence). The CDR3 is 17 residues long. V lost 3 bases to trimming and J lost 2 bases; unmatched junction nucleotides: 8.